The 25 T cell receptor beta chains below were found in one sample sequenced in a study of cytomegalovirus exposure and HLA in healthy donors. Amplification used 60 Vbeta primers and 13 Jbeta primers. Sequencing used immunoSEQ multiplex PCR; TCRdb keeps in-frame clones, though not all of them. The data show some 130,000 clones, around 80% seen once. The sequenced material came from PBMCs. These receptor sequences come from a woman aged 40-49 years in good health and CMV-seronegative.

The chain joins TRBV19 to TRBJ2-7, with TRBD1 matching 7 bases. V was clipped by 4 bases and J by 2 bases; unmatched bases: 5. CDR3 length equals 14 residues. Per the germline V gene, CDR1 is LNHDA and CDR2 is SQIVND (reference sequence). The CDR3 here is CASSTTGLTYEQYF. DNA of the CDR3: TGTGCCAGTAGTACGACAGGGCTGACCTACGAGCAGTACTTC. Based on the CDR3 plus reference TRBV19 and TRBJ2-7, the full variable domain is DGGITQSPKYLFRKEGQNVTLSCEQNLNHDAMYWYRQDPGQGLRLIYYSQIVNDFQKGDIAEGYSVSREKKESFPLTVTSAQKNPTAFYLCASSTTGLTYEQYFGPGTRLTVT.

V and J are TRBV5-6 and TRBJ2-1; no definite D call. V was trimmed by 0 bases and J by 8 bases, leaving 12 bases between them. In germline, CDR1 is SGHDT, CDR2 YYEEEE. The CDR3 is 14 amino acids. This CDR3 reads CASSLGVAYDEQFF. CDR3 DNA: TGTGCCAGCAGCTTGGGAGTAGCATACGATGAGCAGTTCTTC.

The CDR3 loop is CASRTTGTYGYTF. CDR3 coding DNA: TGTGCCAGCAGAACGACAGGGACCTATGGCTACACCTTC. The rearrangement uses TRBV6-5 and TRBJ1-2; 7 positions agree with TRBD1. This CDR3 has 13 residues. The germline gives CDR1 MNHEY, CDR2 SVGAGI. J was trimmed by 4 bases and V by 6 bases; bases with no gene match: 5.

The chain has TRBV11-2 and TRBJ2-5; D gene uncertain. Trimming left V 8 bases short and J 6 bases short, with 16 bases between. Germline V lookup: CDR1 SGHAT, CDR2 FQNNGV. The CDR3 is made up of 13 amino acids. The DNA for the CDR3 is TGTGCCAGCGCCCCCATGGGCCCGAAGACCCAGTACTTC. It codes for CASAPMGPKTQYF. The full variable domain, its missing parts supplied by reference TRBV11-2 and TRBJ2-5, is EAGVAQSPRYKIIEKRQSVAFWCNPISGHATLYWYQQILGQGPKLLIQFQNNGVVDDSQLPKDRFSAERLKGVDSTLKIQPAKLEDSAVYLCASAPMGPKTQYFGPGTRLLVL.

The genes are TRBV7-6 and TRBJ2-7, with 13 nucleotides matching TRBD2. Germline-derived CDR1 and CDR2 are SGHVS and FNYEAQ. This CDR3 contains 17 residues. V lost 0 bases, J lost 4 bases, and 6 bases stayed unmatched. CDR3 sequence (DNA): TGTGCCAGCAGCTTAGCACTTGGGACTAGCGGGGTTTACGAGCAGTACTTC. This sequence encodes CASSLALGTSGVYEQYF. The full variable domain, in which reference TRBV7-6 and TRBJ2-7 provide the parts outside the CDR3, is GAGVSQSPRYKVTKRGQDVALRCDPISGHVSLYWYRQALGQGPEFLTYFNYEAQQDKSGLPNDRFSAERPEGSISTLTIQRTEQRDSAMYRCASSLALGTSGVYEQYFGPGTRLTVT.

The chain joins TRBV6-1 to TRBJ1-1; TRBD1 might be the D (5 bases). From germline, CDR1 is MNHNS and CDR2 SASEGT. The CDR3 loop spans 16 amino acids. Trimming removed 2 bases at V and 2 bases at J, with 15 bases between. The CDR3 coding sequence is TGTGCCAGCAGTGAACCCCCAGGGCCCTCCAACACTGAAGCTTTCTTT. Protein sequence: CASSEPPGPSNTEAFF.

CDR3 residues: CASSLRPWQGRYEQYF. The CDR3 region has the DNA TGTGCCAGCAGCTTGAGACCCTGGCAGGGTCGGTACGAGCAGTACTTC. V and J are TRBV5-6 and TRBJ2-7; a possible D gene is TRBD1 (5 bases). Trimming left V 1 base short and J 4 bases short, with 18 bases between. The CDR3 length is 16 residues. Per germline, CDR1 SGHDT and CDR2 YYEEEE.

On this clone: A read error may produce the germline difference seen at one junction end. Other DNA sequences in this specimen translate into the identical CDR3. This rearrangement joins TRBV7-3 to TRBJ1-2, with 7 bases lining up with TRBD1. Germline assignment: CDR1 SGHTA and CDR2 FQGTGA. The CDR3 length is 15 residues. This CDR3 is CASSFPDRQQGIYTF. CDR3 nucleotides: TGTGCTAGCAGCTTTCCAGACCGGCAACAGGGGATTTACACCTTC.

The sample holds a few counts of this clone. This sequence joins TRBV14 and TRBJ2-7, with D possibly being TRBD2 (6 bases). Trimming took 1 base from V and 6 from J, leaving 10 bases between them. The CDR3 has 13 residues. Germline V gives CDR1 SGHDN, CDR2 FVKESK. CDR3 region: CASSQALSGEQYF. In DNA, the CDR3 is TGTGCCAGCAGCCAAGCCCTTAGCGGCGAGCAGTACTTC.

V and J are TRBV13 and TRBJ2-3; 10 nucleotides agree with TRBD1. V was pared by 5 bases and J by 5 bases, with 10 bases of the junction left unmatched. Germline V gene sequence: CDR1 PRHDT, CDR2 FYEKMQ (reference sequence). This CDR3 contains 16 residues. CDR3 in amino acids: CASSNRDRGYGDTQYF. DNA of the CDR3: TGTGCCAGCAGCAACCGGGACAGGGGATACGGAGATACGCAGTATTTT. Variable domain in full (rest from reference TRBV13 and TRBJ2-3): AAGVIQSPRHLIKEKRETATLKCYPIPRHDTVYWYQQGPGQDPQFLISFYEKMQSDKGSIPDRFSAQQFSDYHSELNMSSLELGDSALYFCASSNRDRGYGDTQYFGPGTRLTVL.

Judged by abundance, this clone is medium-sized (0.01 to 0.1%). The chain employs TRBV5-4 and TRBJ2-3, with 8 nucleotides matching TRBD2. This CDR3 comprises 15 residues. The germline V gene has CDR1 SGHNT and CDR2 YYREEE (reference sequence). V shed 1 base and J 3 bases; nucleotides not matched to a gene: 4. As DNA, the CDR3 is TGTGCCAGCAGCTTGAGCGGGAGAGGTACAGATACGCAGTATTTT. It codes for CASSLSGRGTDTQYF.

The chain uses TRBV18 and TRBJ1-6, with 7 bases matching TRBD1. The ends lost 3 bases at V and 10 bases at J; junction bases unmatched: 3. The length of the CDR3 is 13 residues. Per the germline V gene, CDR1 is KGHSH and CDR2 is LQKENI. Here the CDR3 reads CASSPDRESPLHF. The CDR3 region has the DNA TGTGCCAGCTCACCCGACAGGGAATCACCCCTCCACTTT. Full variable domain (remainder filled in from reference TRBV18 and TRBJ1-6): NAGVMQNPRHLVRRRGQEARLRCSPMKGHSHVYWYRQLPEEGLKFMVYLQKENIIDESGMPKERFSAEFPKEGPSILRIQQVVRGDSAAYFCASSPDRESPLHFGNGTRLTVT.

The chain couples TRBV27 to TRBJ2-6; a weak D match, TRBD1 (7 bases). The CDR3 has 17 amino acids. Trimming took off 5 bases at V and 0 bases at J, with 14 bases between the two ends. Germline V gene lookup returns CDR1 MNHEY and CDR2 SMNVEV (reference sequence). The CDR3 region is CASSGGGPASGANVLTF. The CDR3 DNA sequence: TGTGCCAGCAGTGGAGGGGGCCCCGCCTCTGGGGCCAACGTCCTGACTTTC.

The chain is built from TRBV6-5 and TRBJ1-1, with D perhaps matching TRBD1 (5 bases). Trimming pared 10 bases from V and 1 base from J, leaving 10 bases between. The germline V gene encodes CDR1 MNHEY and CDR2 SVGAGI. The CDR3 sequence is 12 residues long. The CDR3 region is CATAGRNTEAFF. CDR3 coding DNA: TGTGCCACCGCGGGACGGAACACTGAAGCTTTCTTT.

The V and J genes are TRBV30 and TRBJ2-3; 10 bases agree with TRBD1. Trimming at V came to 4 bases and at J to 3 bases, leaving 7 bases not matched to a gene. Germline V gene data show CDR1 as GTSNPN and CDR2 as SVGIG (reference sequence). This CDR3 spans 15 amino acids. The CDR3 DNA reads as TGTGCCTGGAAGGGTAGGGGACAGGGGACAGATACGCAGTATTTT. It yields the protein CAWKGRGQGTDTQYF.

The chain uses TRBV7-2 and TRBJ1-4, with no clear D. The V gene lost 7 bases and the J gene lost 8 bases, with 20 bases spanning the gap. CDR3 length: 15 residues. CDR1 is SGHTA and CDR2 is FQGNSA in the germline V gene. Here the CDR3 reads CASTGMGNLEEKLFF. The DNA for the CDR3 is TGTGCCAGCACCGGGATGGGTAACCTCGAGGAAAAACTGTTTTTT. Full variable domain (outside the CDR3, taken from reference TRBV7-2 and TRBJ1-4): GAGVSQSPSNKVTEKGKDVELRCDPISGHTALYWYRQSLGQGLEFLIYFQGNSAPDKSGLPSDRFSAERTGGSVSTLTIQRTQQEDSAVYLCASTGMGNLEEKLFFGSGTQLSVL.

This chain joins TRBV7-8 and TRBJ2-3; D is uncertain. The germline gives CDR1 SGHVS, CDR2 FQNEAQ. The CDR3 extends over 15 amino acids. Trimming removed 2 bases from V and 5 bases from J, with 14 bases in between. In DNA form, the CDR3 reads TGTGCCAGCAGCTTATCCCGACTCGTGGGAGATACGCAGTATTTT. This gives the protein CASSLSRLVGDTQYF.

A note on this clone: At one end the junction does not follow the germline gene, possibly because of a read error. The chain couples TRBV28 to TRBJ1-5; D gene uncertain. Germline V gene lookup returns CDR1 MDHEN and CDR2 SYDVKM. The CDR3 runs to 12 residues. CDR3 sequence (DNA): TGTACCAGCAGTCATAGCAATCAGCCCCAGCATTTT. This sequence encodes CTSSHSNQPQHF.

This chain connects TRBV19 to TRBJ2-1, with 9 nucleotides matching TRBD2. The germline V gene encodes CDR1 LNHDA and CDR2 SQIVND (reference sequence). Trimming removed 6 bases from V and 9 bases from J; junction bases left unmatched: 12. CDR3 length equals 15 residues. The CDR3 sequence is CASSVGLAGSSEQFF. DNA for the CDR3: TGTGCCAGTAGCGTCGGGCTAGCGGGGTCTAGTGAGCAGTTCTTC.

V and J are TRBV18 and TRBJ1-1; no clear D. The germline CDR1 and CDR2 sequences are KGHSH and LQKENI. V gave up 3 bases and J gave up 0 bases, with 2 bases separating them. The CDR3 loop spans 12 amino acids. In DNA form, the CDR3 reads TGTGCCAGCTCACCCTTGAACACTGAAGCTTTCTTT. This encodes CASSPLNTEAFF.

This clone was observed a few times. The same CDR3 can be traced to other DNA sequences in this sample. The J gene is TRBJ1-5, the V gene TRBV28; tentative D call: TRBD1 (5 bases). V was trimmed by 7 bases and J by 2 bases, leaving 12 bases between them. CDR1 and CDR2 from the germline V gene are MDHEN and SYDVKM. The CDR3 is made up of 14 amino acids. CDR3 sequence reads: CASTSGSRNQPQHF. The CDR3 bases are TGTGCCAGCACCTCAGGGTCCCGCAATCAGCCCCAGCATTTT.

This chain links TRBV6-5 with TRBJ2-1; D possibly corresponds to TRBD2 (6 bases). V dropped 2 bases and J dropped 4 bases, with 12 bases sitting between them. This CDR3 contains 15 residues. Germline lookup yields CDR1 MNHEY and CDR2 SVGAGI. The CDR3 nucleotides read TGTGCCAGCAGTTACGTGGGGGGAGTTTACAATGAGCAGTTCTTC. Translated: CASSYVGGVYNEQFF.

This clone was seen a handful of times. This sequence joins TRBV18 and TRBJ1-4, with 9 positions matching TRBD1. The CDR3 is made up of 13 amino acids. Per germline, CDR1 KGHSH and CDR2 LQKENI. The V segment lost 8 bases and the J segment 6 bases; nucleotides outside the gene matches: 4. CDR3: CASTDRGHEKLFF. DNA of the CDR3: TGTGCCAGCACGGACAGGGGTCATGAAAAACTGTTTTTT.

The chain is built from TRBV5-1 and TRBJ2-5; a weak D match, TRBD1 (5 bases). The length of the CDR3 is 14 residues. Germline CDR1 SGHRS, CDR2 YFSETQ. Trimming removed 4 bases at V and 1 base at J, with 11 bases between. In DNA, the CDR3 is TGCGCCAGCAGCCTACAGGTTTCCCAAGAGACCCAGTACTTC. As protein: CASSLQVSQETQYF.

V and J are TRBV7-8 and TRBJ1-6; 10 bases are a match to TRBD1. With 4 bases clipped from V and 6 bases from J, the junction kept 9 bases outside the gene matches. Germline-derived CDR1 and CDR2 are SGHVS and FQNEAQ. CDR3 size: 17 residues. CDR3 coding DNA: TGTGCCAGCAGCTCCTGGGACAGGGGTGTAAGTAATTCACCCCTCCACTTT. Its translation is CASSSWDRGVSNSPLHF.